The clone carrying this TCR beta chain showed up just a few times. Unique molecular identifiers were affixed to single, distinct cDNA molecules. From the 5' RACE reads, TCRdb called clonotypes with MiXCR, one entry per CDR3 protein. This table holds some 67,000 distinct CDR3 sequences, approximately 13% found once. The length of the CDR3 is 14 residues. Trimming stripped 2 bases from V and 6 bases from J, with 12 bases between. The germline gives CDR1 SEHNR, CDR2 FQNEAQ (reference sequence). This sample was taken from a study of early T cells in non-severe SARS-CoV-2 infection. The TCR originated in an adult who was a healthcare worker with PCR-confirmed SARS-CoV-2 infection or an uninfected control (not recorded which). Sequencing was carried out using whole blood. This sequence joins TRBV7-9 and TRBJ2-3; D remains unclear. This CDR3 reads CASSLSRAWDTQYF. CDR3 nucleotides: TGTGCCAGCAGCTTAAGTAGGGCATGGGATACGCAGTATTTT.